The clone carrying this TCR beta chain was observed a handful of times. Its target is unknown. An Oncomine TCR Beta short-read assay was used to sequence the DNA from cultured CD4+ T cells. CD4+ T cells were cultured, and genomic DNA was extracted from them. From the PCR reads, TCRdb called clonotypes with MiXCR, one entry per CDR3 protein. The data hold thousands of distinct CDR3 sequences, with approximately 33% observed a single time. The source of the sample is a study of vaccination and CD4 T cells after COVID-19. Study summary: In the convalescent cohort, there were six males and four females, two of them Hispanic.

Treatment reported: approximately nine-day PBMC culture with coronavirus spike peptide pools or control peptides (ViraFEST assay). One should note that the unexposed donor's CD4+ T cells were collected before the COVID-19 pandemic (2011-2018). Cultures used more than 1.5 million PBMCs per well, approximately 9.8 IU/ml IL-2 and 9.5 to 10 ug/ml peptides. This receptor was identified in a human donor in good health. The sequenced material came from CD4+ T cells from blood, cultured in vitro.

CDR3 nucleotides: TGCAGTGCTAGAGTCGGGCAAGAGACCCAGTACTTC. Its translation is CSARVGQETQYF. V gene TRBV20-1 combines with J gene TRBJ2-5, with unresolved D. Germline lookup yields CDR1 DFQATT and CDR2 SNEGSKA (reference sequence). V shed 1 base and J shed 2 bases, with 5 bases lying between them. This CDR3 region has 12 residues.